Presented here are 27 T cell receptor beta chains from one specimen sequenced in a study of blood T cell repertoires in COVID-19. Assay used: immunoSEQ multiplex PCR; TCRdb lists only in-frame clones, some missing. The repertoire consists of under 200,000 clones, with around four fifths occurring once and the leading ten covering around 1%. The sample was peripheral blood. The receptors were sampled from a man aged 55-75 years with COVID-19, enrolled during active disease.

The chain links TRBV18 to TRBJ1-1; a weak D match, TRBD1 (5 bases). The V end lost 2 bases, the J end lost 6 bases, and 13 bases lay between the germline ends. The V gene's germline CDR1 is KGHSH and CDR2 LQKENI. CDR3 length: 14 residues. The CDR3 DNA is TGTGCCAGCTCACCAGGGGGAGGAGGAGCTGAAGCTTTCTTT. Its protein product is CASSPGGGGAEAFF.

The chain recombines TRBV28 with TRBJ2-3; TRBD2 is a possible D gene (5 bases). From germline, CDR1 is MDHEN and CDR2 SYDVKM. V shed 3 bases and J shed 2 bases, with 12 bases lying between them. The CDR3 covers 15 residues. In DNA form, the CDR3 reads TGTGCCAGCAGTTTTGAAGCGGACCTCACAGATACGCAGTATTTT. Translating it yields CASSFEADLTDTQYF.

V usage is TRBV28 and J usage is TRBJ2-5; D is perhaps TRBD2 (6 bases). The CDR3 length is 19 residues. Germline values: CDR1 MDHEN, CDR2 SYDVKM. V was clipped by 5 bases and J by 1 base, with 26 bases between them. The CDR3 is CASSPNARWRDGVQETQYF. In DNA form, the CDR3 reads TGTGCCAGCAGTCCCAACGCTCGGTGGAGGGACGGGGTCCAAGAGACCCAGTACTTC.

The rearrangement links TRBV5-4 to TRBJ1-4; D is possibly TRBD1 (5 bases). This CDR3 contains 15 residues. Germline loops: CDR1 SGHNT, CDR2 YYREEE (reference sequence). Deletions cut 4 bases from V and 7 bases from J, with 17 bases between. DNA of the CDR3: TGTGCCAGCAGCCGCCCGGGGGACCGGAGTGAAAAACTGTTTTTT. It translates to CASSRPGDRSEKLFF.

The chain employs TRBV4-2 and TRBJ2-1, with a tentative D call TRBD1 (5 bases). The CDR3 contains 16 residues. Germline V gene data show CDR1 as LGHNA and CDR2 as YNFKEQ. Trimming shortened V by 0 bases and J by 0 bases, and 9 bases separated the two germline ends. The CDR3 is CASSQDRGYSYNEQFF. The CDR3 DNA follows: TGTGCCAGCAGCCAAGATAGGGGTTACTCCTACAATGAGCAGTTCTTC.

This chain uses TRBV15 with TRBJ2-3; 11 bases are a match to TRBD2. CDR1 is LNHNV, CDR2 YYDKDF, per germline (reference sequence). The CDR3 covers 17 residues. V trimming: 6 bases; J trimming: 2 bases; junction bases outside the gene matches: 10. This chain's CDR3 is CATRGLGTSGFTDTQYF. CDR3 coding DNA: TGTGCCACCAGGGGCCTCGGGACTAGCGGATTCACAGATACGCAGTATTTT.

The genes are TRBV19 and TRBJ2-3; no clear D gene. Trimming removed 3 bases from V and 4 bases from J, with 8 bases in between. CDR1 and CDR2 (germline): LNHDA, SQIVND (reference sequence). The CDR3 contains 13 residues. CDR3 bases: TGTGCCAGTAGTATGTTCAGCGCAGATACGCAGTATTTT. The encoded protein is CASSMFSADTQYF.

The chain joins TRBV30 to TRBJ1-1, with D maybe TRBD1 (5 bases). CDR3 size: 14 residues. V was clipped by 0 bases and J by 5 bases, with 13 bases between them. CDR1 and CDR2 (germline): GTSNPN, SVGIG (reference sequence). The CDR3, as DNA: TGTGCCTGGAGTGTATCGGCCAGGGTAACTGAAGCTTTCTTT. This encodes CAWSVSARVTEAFF.

In this sample, this clone turned up a few times. The V and J genes are TRBV6-5 and TRBJ2-1; D gene unclear. Germline-derived CDR1 and CDR2 are MNHEY and SVGAGI. The CDR3 spans 13 residues. Trimming stripped 7 bases from V and 7 bases from J, with 14 bases between. Here the CDR3 reads CASTSGNWNEQFF. CDR3 sequence (DNA): TGTGCCAGCACGTCAGGTAATTGGAATGAGCAGTTCTTC.

This clone was seen once. The chain couples TRBV11-2 to TRBJ2-7, with 11 nucleotides matching TRBD2. CDR3 length: 14 residues. With V trimmed by 2 bases and J by 6 bases, 3 bases remained unmatched. CDR1 SGHAT and CDR2 FQNNGV come from the germline V gene. The CDR3 DNA follows: TGTGCCAGCAGCTTAACGGGACTAGCGGTCGAGCAGTACTTC. Residues: CASSLTGLAVEQYF.

The gene calls are TRBV12-3 or TRBV12-4 and TRBJ2-7; unclear D gene. Trimming pared 4 bases from V and 3 bases from J, leaving 4 bases between. This CDR3 is 11 amino acids long. CDR3 bases: TGTGCCAGCAGTTCTATCTACGAGCAGTACTTC. Translated: CASSSIYEQYF.

V usage is TRBV18 and J usage is TRBJ1-6; possibly TRBD1 for D (5 bases). The CDR3 runs 14 residues. Germline assignment: CDR1 KGHSH and CDR2 LQKENI. V lost 2 bases to trimming and J lost 4 bases, with 6 bases between them. DNA for the CDR3: TGTGCCAGCTCACCAGACAGTTATAATTCACCCCTCCACTTT. It translates to CASSPDSYNSPLHF.

In this sample, this clone turned up a few times. The chain carries TRBV11-2 and TRBJ2-5; 8 nucleotides align to TRBD2. V trimming: 5 bases; J trimming: 4 bases; junction bases outside the gene matches: 9. The CDR3 is made up of 15 amino acids. The germline V gene has CDR1 SGHAT and CDR2 FQNNGV. CDR3 coding DNA: TGTGCCAGCAGCCCCATGCAGCTAGCGGGAGAGACCCAGTACTTC. Its protein is CASSPMQLAGETQYF.

This chain links TRBV5-4 with TRBJ1-1; D remains ambiguous. Trimming took 1 base from V and 5 from J, leaving 6 bases between them. There are 12 residues in the CDR3. Germline CDR1 reads SGHNT; CDR2 reads YYREEE (reference sequence). The CDR3 nucleotides read TGTGCCAGCAGCTTGACCCGGACTGAAGCTTTCTTT. Protein: CASSLTRTEAFF.

The V and J genes are TRBV27 and TRBJ1-4; 8 positions match TRBD1. J lost 7 bases, V lost 4 bases, and 5 bases had no gene match. The CDR3 has 14 amino acids. Germline V gives CDR1 MNHEY, CDR2 SMNVEV (reference sequence). CDR3 residues: CASSSGTGSEKLFF. The CDR3, as DNA: TGTGCCAGCAGTTCCGGGACAGGAAGTGAAAAACTGTTTTTT.

The genes are TRBV5-1 and TRBJ1-3; D not certain. Per germline, CDR1 SGHRS and CDR2 YFSETQ. This CDR3 has 14 amino acids. V gave up 3 bases and J gave up 0 bases, with 7 bases separating them. The CDR3 region is CASSWEFSGNTIYF. As DNA, the CDR3 is TGCGCCAGCAGCTGGGAGTTCTCTGGAAACACCATATATTTT.

V usage is TRBV25-1 and J usage is TRBJ2-1; the D is unclear. The CDR3 is 16 residues long. Germline CDR1 and CDR2: MGHDK and SYGVNS. V lost 3 bases to trimming and J lost 0 bases, with 12 bases between them. The CDR3 sequence: CASSDPGGGSYNEQFF. CDR3 nucleotides: TGTGCCAGCAGTGATCCCGGCGGCGGCTCCTACAATGAGCAGTTCTTC. The variable domain in full, completed from reference TRBV25-1 and TRBJ2-1, reads EADIYQTPRYLVIGTGKKITLECSQTMGHDKMYWYQQDPGMELHLIHYSYGVNSTEKGDLSSESTVSRIRTEHFPLTLESARPSHTSQYLCASSDPGGGSYNEQFFGPGTRLTVL.

V and J are TRBV3-1 (or the pseudogene TRBV3-2) and TRBJ1-4; D is unclear. Trimming took off 1 base at V and 7 bases at J, with 16 bases between the two ends. The CDR3 is made up of 16 amino acids. Per the germline V gene, CDR1 is LGHDT and CDR2 is YNNKEL (reference sequence). The CDR3 is CASSQGSSSNAEKLFF. Written as DNA, the CDR3 is TGTGCCAGCAGCCAAGGAAGCTCGTCGAATGCTGAAAAACTGTTTTTT.

The chain joins TRBV19 to TRBJ1-5; 8 bases match TRBD1. The CDR3 length is 20 residues. V was clipped by 7 bases and J by 6 bases; unmatched bases: 26. Germline V CDR1 and CDR2: LNHDA, SQIVND (reference sequence). The CDR3 region has the DNA TGTGCCAGTACTTGGGATCCCCGGACAGGGAAGGGACCACGGGGTCAGCCCCAGCATTTT. Translated, it gives CASTWDPRTGKGPRGQPQHF.

This clone was seen just once. The chain is built from TRBV10-3 and TRBJ1-4; the D is unclear. Germline CDR1 ENHRY, CDR2 SYGVKD. The V and J ends lost 5 bases and 3 bases respectively, with 4 bases between them. The CDR3 covers 12 residues. The CDR3 loop reads CAISLANEKLFF. In nucleotides, the CDR3 is TGTGCCATCAGTCTTGCTAATGAAAAACTGTTTTTT.

V and J are TRBV5-1 and TRBJ1-1; TRBD1 matches at 8 bases. The germline gives CDR1 SGHRS, CDR2 YFSETQ. V was clipped by 4 bases and J by 1 base; unmatched bases: 6. This CDR3 has 15 residues. CDR3 in amino acids: CASSLGTGPNTEAFF. The CDR3 DNA reads TGCGCCAGCAGCCTAGGGACAGGACCGAACACTGAAGCTTTCTTT. Based on the CDR3 plus reference TRBV5-1 and TRBJ1-1, the full variable domain is KAGVTQTPRYLIKTRGQQVTLSCSPISGHRSVSWYQQTPGQGLQFLFEYFSETQRNKGNFPGRFSGRQFSNSRSEMNVSTLELGDSALYLCASSLGTGPNTEAFFGQGTRLTVV.

The chain has TRBV2 and TRBJ2-2, with TRBD2 identical over 11 bases. The CDR3 spans 14 residues. The germline V gene has CDR1 SNHLY and CDR2 FYNNEI. The V gene end was trimmed by 7 bases and the J gene end by 6 bases; junction bases not matched to a gene: 4. The CDR3 is CASTETSGAGELFF. As DNA, the CDR3 is TGTGCCAGCACCGAGACTAGCGGGGCCGGGGAGCTGTTTTTT.

This clone was counted once. The genes are TRBV10-1 and TRBJ2-3; TRBD2 matches 8 bases. The CDR3 has 15 residues. V lost 3 bases, J lost 4 bases, and 6 bases stayed unmatched. Germline CDR1 reads WNHNN; CDR2 reads SYGVQD (reference sequence). CDR3 in amino acids: CASSDGAGGSDTQYF. CDR3 nucleotides: TGCGCCAGCAGTGATGGGGCGGGAGGATCAGATACGCAGTATTTT.

The rearrangement joins TRBV6-2 or TRBV6-3 to TRBJ2-5; 7 bases agree with TRBD1. V shed 4 bases and J 2 bases; nucleotides not matched to a gene: 7. CDR1 and CDR2 (germline): MNHEY, SVGEGT. This CDR3 comprises 15 residues. As DNA, the CDR3 is TGTGCCAGCAGTTCACCCCGCAGGGGGCAAGAGACCCAGTACTTC. Amino acid sequence: CASSSPRRGQETQYF.

The chain employs TRBV7-3 and TRBJ1-2; D is uncertain. The V end was cut by 2 bases, the J end by 3 bases, with 7 bases between. The CDR3 sequence is 13 residues long. Germline V gives CDR1 SGHTA, CDR2 FQGTGA. The CDR3 loop is CASSLEGDYGYTF. The CDR3 nucleotides are TGTGCCAGCAGCTTAGAGGGAGACTATGGCTACACCTTC.

The V and J genes are TRBV7-2 and TRBJ2-4; 8 bases map to TRBD1. The CDR3 contains 14 residues. CDR1 is SGHTA, CDR2 FQGNSA, per germline. Trimming cost V 1 base and J 6 bases; bases outside gene matches: 2. Here the CDR3 DNA reads TGTGCCAGCAGCTTAGGGACAGGGAGAAACATTCAGTACTTC. This sequence encodes CASSLGTGRNIQYF.

The chain links TRBV5-1 to TRBJ2-3, with D unclear. CDR1 is SGHRS and CDR2 is YFSETQ in the germline V gene. V was trimmed by 5 bases and J by 2 bases, leaving 3 bases between them. CDR3 length: 11 residues. CDR3 coding DNA: TGCGCCAGCAGGGCCACAGATACGCAGTATTTT. This sequence encodes CASRATDTQYF.